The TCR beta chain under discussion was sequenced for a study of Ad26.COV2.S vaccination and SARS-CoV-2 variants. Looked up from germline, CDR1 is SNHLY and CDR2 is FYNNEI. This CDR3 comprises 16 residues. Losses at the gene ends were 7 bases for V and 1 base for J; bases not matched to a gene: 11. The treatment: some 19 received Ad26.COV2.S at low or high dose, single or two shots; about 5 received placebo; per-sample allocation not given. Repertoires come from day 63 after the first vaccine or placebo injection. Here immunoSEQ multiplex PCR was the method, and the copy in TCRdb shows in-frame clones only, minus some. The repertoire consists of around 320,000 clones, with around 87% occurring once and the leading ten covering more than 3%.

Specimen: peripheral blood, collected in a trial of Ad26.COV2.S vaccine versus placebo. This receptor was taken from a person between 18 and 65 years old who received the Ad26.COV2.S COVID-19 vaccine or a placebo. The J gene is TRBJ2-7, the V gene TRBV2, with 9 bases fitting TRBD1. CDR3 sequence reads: CASIDPEGQGSYEQYF. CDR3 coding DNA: TGTGCCAGCATTGACCCTGAGGGACAGGGATCCTACGAGCAGTACTTC.